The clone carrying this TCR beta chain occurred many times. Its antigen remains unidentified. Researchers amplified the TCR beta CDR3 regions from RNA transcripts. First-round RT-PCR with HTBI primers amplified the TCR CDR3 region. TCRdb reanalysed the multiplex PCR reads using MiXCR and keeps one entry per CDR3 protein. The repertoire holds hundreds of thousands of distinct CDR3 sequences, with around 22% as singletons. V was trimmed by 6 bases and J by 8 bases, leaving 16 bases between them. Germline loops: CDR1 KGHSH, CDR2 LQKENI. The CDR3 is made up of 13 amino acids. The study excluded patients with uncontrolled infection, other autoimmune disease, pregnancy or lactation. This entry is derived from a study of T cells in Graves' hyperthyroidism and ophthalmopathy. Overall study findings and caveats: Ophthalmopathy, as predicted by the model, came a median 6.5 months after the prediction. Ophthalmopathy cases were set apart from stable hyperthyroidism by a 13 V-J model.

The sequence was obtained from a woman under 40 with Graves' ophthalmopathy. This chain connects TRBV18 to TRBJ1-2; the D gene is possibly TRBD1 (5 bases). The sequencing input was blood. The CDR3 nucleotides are TGTGCCAGCTCCGGGACGCATGAGGGAGGCTACACCTTC. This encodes CASSGTHEGGYTF.